This entry features one T cell receptor (beta chain) sequence. Its antigen is unknown. The sample comes from a study of blood T cells in healthy people across ages. Together with a sample-barcoded 5' primer, a J-beta primer mix was included in a second PCR lasting about 6 to 11 cycles. Using its own MiXCR run on the 5' RACE reads, TCRdb lists one record per CDR3 protein. The table lists about 1,000,000 distinct CDR3 sequences, around 43% of them singletons, with 15% to 20% in the top ten. Study-wide results and caveats: Compared with aged donors, long-lived donors showed fewer expanded clones, suggesting selection.

This CDR3 region has 17 residues. The germline gives CDR1 DFQATT, CDR2 SNEGSKA (reference sequence). V lost 4 bases and J lost 3; bases outside the gene matches: 13. J is TRBJ2-1 and V is TRBV20-1; 9 bases are shared with TRBD2. The origin of this receptor is an older woman in good health. Sequenced material: blood. CDR3 sequence: CSATTPRLADLYNEQFF. The CDR3 DNA reads TGCAGTGCTACGACCCCAAGACTAGCGGATCTCTACAATGAGCAGTTCTTC.